These 14 T cell receptor beta chains share one sample of origin, sequenced in a study of identical twins. MiXCR was run by TCRdb on the 5' RACE reads, yielding one entry per CDR3 protein. This sample has 470,000 or so distinct CDR3 sequences, with 20% to 25% found just once. This same sample was also taken into another study, of T cells expressing NK-cell markers.

The sample taken for sequencing was CD4+ T cells sorted from blood. These receptors were obtained from a woman aged 18-29 years in good health.

CDR3 residues: CASSLAGTSGTDTQYF. Written as DNA, the CDR3 is TGCGCCAGCAGCTTGGCCGGGACTAGCGGTACAGATACGCAGTATTTT. This chain connects TRBV5-1 to TRBJ2-3, with TRBD2 matching 11 bases. CDR3 length equals 16 residues. In germline, CDR1 is SGHRS, CDR2 YFSETQ. The V and J ends lost 0 bases and 3 bases, in that order; junction bases with no gene match: 3.

The chain couples TRBV7-9 to TRBJ1-1; D possibly corresponds to TRBD1 (5 bases). CDR3 size: 15 residues. V dropped 5 bases and J dropped 8 bases, with 21 bases sitting between them. Germline CDR1 and CDR2: SEHNR and FQNEAQ (reference sequence). The CDR3 coding sequence is TGTGCCAGCAGCCGATTGTTGGACATCTCAGCCGAAGCTTTCTTT. Translated, it gives CASSRLLDISAEAFF.

The chain carries TRBV30 and TRBJ2-2; D remains ambiguous. Germline CDR1 GTSNPN, CDR2 SVGIG (reference sequence). V was trimmed by 1 base and J by 3 bases, leaving 3 bases between them. The CDR3 runs 12 residues. In nucleotides, the CDR3 is TGTGCCTGGAGTGGCGACACCGGGGAGCTGTTTTTT. It encodes CAWSGDTGELFF. Supplemented by reference TRBV30 and TRBJ2-2, the full variable domain reads SQTIHQWPATLVQPVGSPLSLECTVEGTSNPNLYWYRQAAGRGLQLLFYSVGIGQISSEVPQNLSASRPQDRQFILSSKKLLLSDSGFYLCAWSGDTGELFFGEGSRLTVL.

CDR3 nucleotide sequence: TGTGCCAGCGCACGTTGGGATAATTCACCCCTCCACTTT. It is translated as CASARWDNSPLHF. This chain connects TRBV7-9 to TRBJ1-6; D is unclear. This CDR3 has 13 residues. Germline assignment: CDR1 SEHNR and CDR2 FQNEAQ (reference sequence). Between the trimmed V and J ends, which lost 8 bases and 5 bases, there was a span of 10 bases.

The rearrangement joins TRBV20-1 to TRBJ2-3; D is tentatively TRBD1 or TRBD2 (5 bases each). CDR1 DFQATT and CDR2 SNEGSKA come from the germline V gene (reference sequence). The V and J ends lost 6 bases and 3 bases respectively, with 16 bases between them. This CDR3 is 14 amino acids long. In nucleotides, the CDR3 is TGCAGTGCAGCCGGGACCCACTCGACAGATACGCAGTATTTT. Translating gives CSAAGTHSTDTQYF.

This rearrangement joins TRBV20-1 to TRBJ2-7, with 14 bases matching TRBD2. The germline CDR1 and CDR2 sequences are DFQATT and SNEGSKA (reference sequence). V lost 6 bases, J lost 6 bases, and 7 bases stayed unmatched. CDR3 size: 14 residues. DNA of the CDR3: TGCAGTGCCCTCCTGGGACTAGCGGGAGCCGAGCAGTACTTC. As protein: CSALLGLAGAEQYF.

This CDR3 reads CSARRGPEQFF. The CDR3 coding sequence is TGCAGTGCTAGGCGGGGTCCTGAGCAGTTCTTC. The chain employs TRBV20-1 and TRBJ2-1, with D maybe TRBD2 (6 bases). Looked up from germline, CDR1 is DFQATT and CDR2 is SNEGSKA (reference sequence). V was shortened by 3 bases and J by 9 bases, with 9 bases between the two germline ends. The CDR3 has 11 amino acids.

This clonotype occurred a few times. The V call is TRBV10-3, the J call TRBJ1-1; 8 positions match TRBD1. V shed 10 bases and J 0 bases; nucleotides not matched to a gene: 7. The CDR3 spans 14 residues. Per germline, CDR1 ENHRY and CDR2 SYGVKD. The chain's CDR3 is CANSGTGLNTEAFF. The CDR3 DNA sequence: TGTGCCAACTCCGGGACAGGACTGAACACTGAAGCTTTCTTT.

This clonotype was observed at least ten times. The genes are TRBV12-3 or TRBV12-4 and TRBJ2-1; D gene uncertain. The V end lost 4 bases, the J end lost 2 bases, and 3 bases lay between the germline ends. The CDR3 totals 12 residues. The CDR3 here is CASSSPYNEQFF. The CDR3 nucleotides are TGTGCCAGCAGTTCTCCCTACAATGAGCAGTTCTTC.

V usage is TRBV24-1 and J usage is TRBJ2-1; 13 positions agree with TRBD2. Trimming cost V 8 bases and J 7 bases; bases outside gene matches: 7. The CDR3 has 15 residues. Germline CDR1 KGHDR, CDR2 SFDVKD. Here the CDR3 DNA reads TGTGCCACCACCGGAACTAGCGGGGGGGTGAATGAGCAGTTCTTC. This sequence encodes CATTGTSGGVNEQFF.

V is TRBV7-2 and J is TRBJ2-1; a weak D match, TRBD2 (5 bases). The CDR3 is 16 amino acids. With 3 bases removed from V and 2 bases from J, the gap between germline ends came to 14 bases. Germline V lookup: CDR1 SGHTA, CDR2 FQGNSA. The CDR3 is CASSFARGVPYNEQFF. The CDR3 coding sequence is TGTGCCAGCAGCTTCGCACGGGGAGTCCCCTACAATGAGCAGTTCTTC.

In its sample, this clonotype was seen many times. J is TRBJ2-3 and V is TRBV29-1, with 9 nucleotides matching TRBD1. This CDR3 region has 14 residues. Germline CDR1 SQVTM, CDR2 ANQGSEA. The V segment lost 7 bases and the J segment 0 bases; nucleotides outside the gene matches: 5. In nucleotides, the CDR3 is TGCAGCGGTGGACAGGGGACAAGCACAGATACGCAGTATTTT. The encoded protein is CSGGQGTSTDTQYF.

The CDR3 DNA reads TGTGCCAGCAGCGTTCACCCAGCCATGAACACTGAAGCTTTCTTT. This translates into CASSVHPAMNTEAFF. The chain is built from TRBV9 and TRBJ1-1; the D is unclear. Germline V CDR1 and CDR2: SGDLS, YYNGEE. The length of the CDR3 is 15 residues. The V and J ends lost 2 bases and 0 bases respectively, with 11 bases between them.

The chain couples TRBV5-6 to TRBJ2-7, with D hard to call. The germline V gene encodes CDR1 SGHDT and CDR2 YYEEEE. This CDR3 contains 15 residues. V lost 0 bases to trimming and J lost 5 bases, with 15 bases between them. The DNA of the CDR3 is TGTGCCAGCAGCTTGGACGGCAGGTCCCTCCACGAGCAGTACTTC. Amino acid sequence: CASSLDGRSLHEQYF.